The rows below give T cell receptor beta chains drawn from one sample of a study of T-cell reconstitution after alpha-beta-depleted transplantation in children. TCRdb recomputed calls from the PCR reads with MiXCR, one row per CDR3 protein. The sample contains hundreds of thousands of distinct CDR3 sequences, around 17% of which appear only once. The specimen was PBMCs from the stem cell graft donor, collected from the stem cell graft. Receptors originate from a human donor who donated a stem cell graft to a child with acute myeloid leukemia. CDR3s include the opening cysteine and the closing phenylalanine or tryptophan. Each record gives: CDR3 protein, CDR3 DNA, J gene, D gene, V gene, clone size. A D gene is named only where the DNA matches it firmly. The size of a clone is reported for some rows only, either as once, few or many, or as a class for expanded clones.

CDR3aa: CASSPRRWSQETQYF
CDR3nt: TGTGCCAGCAGCCCCCGCAGGTGGAGCCAAGAGACCCAGTACTTC
j_gene: TRBJ2-5
d_gene: -
v_gene: TRBV7-2
abundance: -

CDR3aa: CSANPSRETQYF
CDR3nt: TGCAGTGCCAACCCTAGCCGAGAGACCCAGTACTTC
j_gene: TRBJ2-5
d_gene: -
v_gene: TRBV20-1
abundance: many

CDR3aa: CATSRLQRGLNGYTF
CDR3nt: TGTGCCACCAGCAGATTACAAAGGGGGTTGAATGGCTACACCTTC
j_gene: TRBJ1-2
d_gene: -
v_gene: TRBV15
abundance: -

CDR3aa: CASSVGSLRLFF
CDR3nt: TGTGCCAGCAGCGTTGGATCTTTAAGGCTTTTCTTC
j_gene: TRBJ2-1
d_gene: -
v_gene: TRBV5-6
abundance: many

CDR3aa: CASSPGLSGAGAYNEQFF
CDR3nt: TGTGCCAGCAGCCCCGGCCTTTCTGGAGCGGGGGCGTACAATGAGCAGTTCTTC
j_gene: TRBJ2-1
d_gene: TRBD2
v_gene: TRBV7-7
abundance: -

CDR3aa: CASSQGSRRGEIQYF
CDR3nt: TGCGCCAGCAGCCAAGGGTCGAGGAGGGGGGAGATTCAGTACTTC
j_gene: TRBJ2-4
d_gene: -
v_gene: TRBV4-3
abundance: many

CDR3aa: CASSDWQSPEAFF
CDR3nt: TGTGCCAGCAGTGACTGGCAGTCCCCTGAAGCTTTCTTT
j_gene: TRBJ1-1
d_gene: -
v_gene: TRBV25-1
abundance: -

CDR3aa: CASSSLTGAGNYGYTF
CDR3nt: TGTGCCAGCAGTTCTCTAACAGGGGCGGGTAACTATGGCTACACCTTC
j_gene: TRBJ1-2
d_gene: TRBD1
v_gene: TRBV12-3/TRBV12-4
abundance: many

CDR3aa: CSVQGAATNEKLFF
CDR3nt: TGCAGCGTGCAGGGGGCAGCAACTAATGAAAAACTGTTTTTT
j_gene: TRBJ1-4
d_gene: TRBD1
v_gene: TRBV29-1
abundance: many

CDR3aa: CASSLGLVGQGDYGYTF
CDR3nt: TGTGCCAGCAGCTTAGGGTTGGTCGGACAGGGAGACTATGGCTACACCTTC
j_gene: TRBJ1-2
d_gene: TRBD1
v_gene: TRBV5-5
abundance: few

CDR3aa: CSAREQQAGWGTDTQYF
CDR3nt: TGCAGTGCTAGAGAGCAGCAAGCGGGGTGGGGCACAGATACGCAGTATTTT
j_gene: TRBJ2-3
d_gene: TRBD2
v_gene: TRBV20-1
abundance: many

CDR3aa: CASSPGTDFYNEQFF
CDR3nt: TGTGCCAGCAGTCCTGGGACAGATTTCTACAATGAGCAGTTCTTC
j_gene: TRBJ2-1
d_gene: TRBD1
v_gene: TRBV12-3/TRBV12-4
abundance: -

CDR3aa: CSVDPGTGELFF
CDR3nt: TGCAGCGTTGACCCAGGCACCGGGGAGCTGTTTTTT
j_gene: TRBJ2-2
d_gene: -
v_gene: TRBV29-1
abundance: few

CDR3aa: CSAVAGGPRGEQFF
CDR3nt: TGCAGTGCTGTAGCGGGGGGACCGAGAGGTGAGCAGTTCTTC
j_gene: TRBJ2-1
d_gene: TRBD2
v_gene: TRBV20-1
abundance: few

CDR3aa: CASSMGLPGTIYF
CDR3nt: TGTGCCAGCAGCATGGGACTTCCCGGCACCATATATTTT
j_gene: TRBJ1-3
d_gene: -
v_gene: TRBV12-3/TRBV12-4
abundance: -

CDR3aa: CSARAPLGQGNEQFF
CDR3nt: TGCAGTGCTAGAGCTCCTCTGGGACAGGGAAATGAGCAGTTCTTC
j_gene: TRBJ2-1
d_gene: TRBD1
v_gene: TRBV20-1
abundance: many

CDR3aa: CSASGGGFNQPQHF
CDR3nt: TGCAGTGCTAGTGGGGGGGGATTCAATCAGCCCCAGCATTTT
j_gene: TRBJ1-5
d_gene: -
v_gene: TRBV20-1
abundance: many

CDR3aa: CASSGLGDEQFF
CDR3nt: TGTGCCAGCTCAGGGCTAGGGGATGAGCAGTTCTTC
j_gene: TRBJ2-1
d_gene: -
v_gene: TRBV6-5
abundance: many

CDR3aa: CSARDLQETEAFF
CDR3nt: TGCAGTGCTAGAGATCTACAGGAGACTGAAGCTTTCTTT
j_gene: TRBJ1-1
d_gene: -
v_gene: TRBV20-1
abundance: many

CDR3aa: CASSLAEVAGGRLYNEQFF
CDR3nt: TGTGCCAGCAGCTTAGCGGAGGTAGCGGGGGGGCGTTTATACAATGAGCAGTTCTTC
j_gene: TRBJ2-1
d_gene: TRBD2
v_gene: TRBV7-8
abundance: many

CDR3aa: CASSSAVPRIPEQFF
CDR3nt: TGTGCCAGCAGCTCAGCCGTTCCTAGGATCCCTGAGCAGTTCTTC
j_gene: TRBJ2-1
d_gene: -
v_gene: TRBV7-9
abundance: few

CDR3aa: CASRGLVNEQFF
CDR3nt: TGTGCCAGCAGGGGACTAGTCAATGAGCAGTTCTTC
j_gene: TRBJ2-1
d_gene: TRBD2
v_gene: TRBV7-9
abundance: -

CDR3aa: CASSYRLLGTEAFF
CDR3nt: TGTGCCAGCAGCTACCGGCTTTTGGGGACTGAAGCTTTCTTT
j_gene: TRBJ1-1
d_gene: -
v_gene: TRBV12-3/TRBV12-4
abundance: -